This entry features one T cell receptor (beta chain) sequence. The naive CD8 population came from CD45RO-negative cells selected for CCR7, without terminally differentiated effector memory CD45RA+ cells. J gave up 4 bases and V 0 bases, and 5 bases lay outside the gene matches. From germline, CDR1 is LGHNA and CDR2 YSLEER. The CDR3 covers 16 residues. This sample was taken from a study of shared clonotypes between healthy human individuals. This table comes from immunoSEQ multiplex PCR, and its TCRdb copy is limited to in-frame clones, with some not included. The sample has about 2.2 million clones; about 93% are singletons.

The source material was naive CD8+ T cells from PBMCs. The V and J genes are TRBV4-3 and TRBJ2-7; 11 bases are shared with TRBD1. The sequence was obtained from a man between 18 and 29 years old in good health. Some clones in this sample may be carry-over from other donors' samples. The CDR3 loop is CASSQDLWDRGYEQYF. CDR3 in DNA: TGCGCCAGCAGCCAAGATTTATGGGACAGGGGGTACGAGCAGTACTTC.